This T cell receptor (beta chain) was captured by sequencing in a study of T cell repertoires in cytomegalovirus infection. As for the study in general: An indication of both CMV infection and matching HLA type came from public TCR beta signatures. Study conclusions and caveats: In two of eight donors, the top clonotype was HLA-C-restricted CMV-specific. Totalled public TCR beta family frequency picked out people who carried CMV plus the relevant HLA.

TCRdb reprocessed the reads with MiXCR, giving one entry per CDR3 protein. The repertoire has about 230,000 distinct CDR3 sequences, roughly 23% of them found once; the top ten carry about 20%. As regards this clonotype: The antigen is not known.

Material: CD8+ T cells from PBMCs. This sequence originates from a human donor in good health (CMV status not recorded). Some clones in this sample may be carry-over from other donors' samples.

The CDR3 loop is CASSFGGRYEQYF. CDR3 DNA: TGTGCCAGCAGTTTTGGAGGGCGGTACGAGCAGTACTTC. The rearrangement links TRBV12-3 or TRBV12-4 to TRBJ2-7, with D perhaps TRBD2 (6 bases). The V gene lost 3 bases and the J gene lost 4 bases, with 10 bases spanning the gap. The CDR3 extends over 13 amino acids.